This is a list of T cell receptor beta chains from one sample in a study of identical twins. TCRdb called the 5' RACE reads again in MiXCR, with one record for every CDR3 protein. The sample has roughly 220,000 distinct CDR3 sequences; around 6.5% are singletons. The same sample was also studied in work on T cells expressing NK-cell markers.

Sequencing used CD8+ T cells sorted from blood. These receptors came from a young woman in good health. Each CDR3 is given with its conserved first and last residue. The D gene is left open where the match is weak. For some rows the clone size is stated as once, few or many, or as a class when expanded; others skip it.

>TRBJ2-1|many|-|TRBV12-3/TRBV12-4
CASGRANEQFF
TGTGCCAGCGGTAGGGCCAATGAGCAGTTCTTC
>TRBJ2-1|many|-|TRBV20-1
CSAPRWGEQFF
TGCAGTGCACCCCGTTGGGGCGAGCAGTTCTTC
>TRBJ2-4|few|-|TRBV27
CASSLSSAYKNIQYF
TGTGCCAGCAGTTTGTCCTCAGCCTACAAGAACATTCAGTACTTC
>TRBJ2-1|medium-sized|TRBD2|TRBV6-2/TRBV6-3
CASSLLAGGYNEQFF
TGTGCCAGCAGTTTACTAGCGGGAGGCTACAATGAGCAGTTCTTC
>TRBJ2-5|-|-|TRBV7-2
CASTLLGGIQETQYF
TGTGCCAGCACCCTTCTCGGCGGGATCCAAGAGACCCAGTACTTC
>TRBJ2-3|few|-|TRBV11-2
CASSRGGGPLVDTQYF
TGTGCCAGCAGCAGGGGGGGGGGACCCCTTGTTGATACGCAGTATTTT
>TRBJ2-7|few|TRBD2|TRBV13
CASRSRTSRSYEQYF
TGTGCCAGCAGGTCTAGGACTAGCCGGTCCTACGAGCAGTACTTC
>TRBJ2-3|many|-|TRBV5-5
CASSLASRTDTQYF
TGTGCCAGCAGCTTGGCCAGTAGGACAGATACGCAGTATTTT
>TRBJ2-7|-|-|TRBV7-6
CASSLHRAYEQYF
TGTGCCAGCAGCTTACACAGGGCCTACGAGCAGTACTTC
>TRBJ2-7|many|TRBD2|TRBV7-8
CASSLGGGGSSYEQYF
TGTGCCAGCAGCTTAGGGGGCGGGGGGTCCTCCTACGAGCAGTACTTC
>TRBJ2-7|few|TRBD1|TRBV27
CASGTGDYEQYF
TGTGCCAGTGGGACAGGGGATTACGAGCAGTACTTC
>TRBJ1-2|-|-|TRBV25-1
CASSELGDSYGYTF
TGTGCCAGCAGTGAATTAGGGGATTCCTATGGCTACACCTTC
>TRBJ2-5|few|-|TRBV20-1
CSASPPVETQYF
TGCAGTGCTAGTCCCCCGGTGGAGACCCAGTACTTC
>TRBJ2-3|-|TRBD1|TRBV9
CASSLQGGDTDTQYF
TGTGCCAGCAGCTTACAGGGGGGTGACACAGATACGCAGTATTTT
>TRBJ1-1|few|-|TRBV29-1
CSVDMVTEAFF
TGCAGCGTTGATATGGTTACTGAAGCTTTCTTT
>TRBJ1-2|few|TRBD1|TRBV11-1
CASSSPPGTGPLGRGYTF
TGTGCCAGCAGCTCCCCCCCCGGGACAGGTCCCCTGGGGCGCGGCTACACCTTC
>TRBJ2-7|few|-|TRBV20-1
CSARGSGGGLAYEQYF
TGCAGTGCCCGGGGGTCGGGGGGCGGTTTAGCGTACGAGCAGTACTTC
>TRBJ1-3|many|-|TRBV12-3/TRBV12-4
CASLGNTIYF
TGTGCCAGCCTCGGAAACACCATATATTTT
>TRBJ1-6|-|-|TRBV19
CATTGSSYNSPLHF
TGTGCCACCACGGGGAGCTCCTATAATTCACCCCTCCACTTT
>TRBJ2-1|many|TRBD2|TRBV7-3
CASSLSGGEQFF
TGTGCCAGCAGCCTTAGCGGGGGTGAGCAGTTCTTC
>TRBJ2-1|few|-|TRBV27
CASSSNRGEQFF
TGTGCCAGCAGTTCGAATCGAGGTGAGCAGTTCTTC
>TRBJ1-1|few|-|TRBV7-9
CASSLAADEAFF
TGTGCCAGCAGTTTAGCGGCCGATGAAGCTTTCTTT
>TRBJ2-1|-|TRBD1|TRBV30
CAGGQSAFNEQFF
TGTGCCGGGGGACAGAGCGCGTTCAATGAGCAGTTCTTC
>TRBJ2-3|-|-|TRBV12-3/TRBV12-4
CASSLDNTQYF
TGTGCCAGCAGTTTAGATAATACGCAGTATTTT
>TRBJ2-4|few|-|TRBV21-1
CASSKGQVTKNIQYF
TGTGCCAGCAGCAAGGGGCAAGTTACCAAAAACATTCAGTACTTC
>TRBJ1-1|-|-|TRBV10-2
CASAFRGQAFF
TGCGCCAGTGCCTTCCGGGGGCAAGCTTTCTTT
>TRBJ1-1|-|-|TRBV4-1
CASSQAGSGYGEAFF
TGCGCCAGCAGCCAAGCCGGGTCAGGGTACGGTGAAGCTTTCTTT
>TRBJ2-1|-|TRBD2|TRBV7-9
CASSALLAGEQFF
TGTGCCAGCAGCGCATTACTAGCGGGGGAGCAGTTCTTC